A few counts support the clone carrying this TCR beta chain. Antigen: not known. One junction end does not reproduce the germline sequence, and a read error may be involved. This sample is part of a study of post-analysis software for immune sequencing data. The study, taken as a whole, reports: Same-batch samples co-clustered strongly by F measure. Relative to controls, patients had a few TRBV segments at higher frequency, with TRBV5-6, TRBV5-1 and TRBV20-1 among these.

CDR3 length: 15 amino acids. Germline V lookup: CDR1 SGHTA, CDR2 FQGTGA. Libraries were made from TCR beta cDNA, and they carried unique molecular identifiers. TCRdb passed the PCR reads through MiXCR, listing each CDR3 protein once. The table includes hundreds of thousands of distinct CDR3 sequences, roughly 50% detected once. The material sequenced was blood. The clonotype was recovered from a girl under 18 with multiple sclerosis. The V gene is TRBV7-3, the J gene TRBJ2-1, with D perhaps TRBD1 (5 bases). The CDR3 nucleotides read TGTGCCAGCAGCTTAAATCAGGGCTCCCACAATGAGCAGTTCTTC. Its protein product is CASSLNQGSHNEQFF.